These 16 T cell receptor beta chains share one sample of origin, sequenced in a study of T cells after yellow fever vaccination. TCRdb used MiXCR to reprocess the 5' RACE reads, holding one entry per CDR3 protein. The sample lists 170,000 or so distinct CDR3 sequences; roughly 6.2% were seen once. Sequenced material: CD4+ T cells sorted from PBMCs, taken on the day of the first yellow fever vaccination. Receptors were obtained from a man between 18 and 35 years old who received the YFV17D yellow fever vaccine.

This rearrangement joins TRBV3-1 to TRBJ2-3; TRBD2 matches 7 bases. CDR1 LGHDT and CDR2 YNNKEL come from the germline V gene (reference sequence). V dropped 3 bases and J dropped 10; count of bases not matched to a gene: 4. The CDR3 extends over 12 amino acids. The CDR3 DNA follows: TGTGCCAGCAGCCAGACTAGCAGGTCGCAGTATTTT. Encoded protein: CASSQTSRSQYF.

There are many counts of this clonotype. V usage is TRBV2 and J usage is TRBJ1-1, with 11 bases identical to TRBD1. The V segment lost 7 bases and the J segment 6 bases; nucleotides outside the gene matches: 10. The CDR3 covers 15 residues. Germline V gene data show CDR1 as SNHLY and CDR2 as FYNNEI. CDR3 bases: TGTGCCAGCACGTCTCTTGTGGGACAGGGGGCTGAAGCTTTCTTT. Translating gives CASTSLVGQGAEAFF.

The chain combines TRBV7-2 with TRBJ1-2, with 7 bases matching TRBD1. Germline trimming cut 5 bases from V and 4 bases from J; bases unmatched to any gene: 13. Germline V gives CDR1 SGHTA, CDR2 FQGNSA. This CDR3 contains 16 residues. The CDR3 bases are TGTGCCAGCAGCACCCGGACAGGCGGGGGGAGCTATGGCTACACCTTC. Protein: CASSTRTGGGSYGYTF.

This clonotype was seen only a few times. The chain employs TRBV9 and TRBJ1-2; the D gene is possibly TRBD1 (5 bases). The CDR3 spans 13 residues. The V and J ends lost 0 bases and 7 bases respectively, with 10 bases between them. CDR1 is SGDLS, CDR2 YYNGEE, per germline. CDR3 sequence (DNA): TGTGCCAGCAGCGTAGGGGGACCCGGTGGCTACACCTTC. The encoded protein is CASSVGGPGGYTF.

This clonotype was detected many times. This CDR3 reads CSARREDEQFF. CDR3 in DNA: TGCAGTGCTAGAAGGGAGGATGAGCAGTTCTTC. The chain combines TRBV20-1 with TRBJ2-1; D is perhaps TRBD2 (6 bases). The CDR3 spans 11 residues. Germline loops: CDR1 DFQATT, CDR2 SNEGSKA (reference sequence). Trimming took 2 bases from V and 8 from J, leaving 7 bases between them.

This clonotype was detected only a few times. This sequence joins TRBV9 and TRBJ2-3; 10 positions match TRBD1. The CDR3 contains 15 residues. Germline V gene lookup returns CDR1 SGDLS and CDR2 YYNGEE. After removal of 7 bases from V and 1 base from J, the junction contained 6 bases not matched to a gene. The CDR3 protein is CASGTGTGGTDTQYF. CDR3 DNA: TGTGCCAGCGGTACCGGGACAGGGGGCACAGATACGCAGTATTTT.

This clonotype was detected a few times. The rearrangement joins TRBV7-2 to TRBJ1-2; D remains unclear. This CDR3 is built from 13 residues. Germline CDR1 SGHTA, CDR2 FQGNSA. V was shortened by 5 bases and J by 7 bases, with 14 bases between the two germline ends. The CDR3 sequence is CASSRPVVGGYTF. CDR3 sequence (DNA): TGTGCCAGCAGCCGACCGGTGGTGGGTGGCTACACCTTC.

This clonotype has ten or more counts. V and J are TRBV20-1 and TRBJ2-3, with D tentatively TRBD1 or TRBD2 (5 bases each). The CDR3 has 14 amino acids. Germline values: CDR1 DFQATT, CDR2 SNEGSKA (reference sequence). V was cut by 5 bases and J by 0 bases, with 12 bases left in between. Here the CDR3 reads CSAVRGLSTDTQYF. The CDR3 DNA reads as TGCAGTGCTGTCCGGGGCCTTAGCACAGATACGCAGTATTTT.

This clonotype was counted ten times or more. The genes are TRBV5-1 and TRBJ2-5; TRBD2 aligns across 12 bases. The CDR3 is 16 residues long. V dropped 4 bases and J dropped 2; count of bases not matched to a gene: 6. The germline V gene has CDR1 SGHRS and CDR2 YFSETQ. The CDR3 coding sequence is TGCGCCAGCAGCCCAGGACTAGCGGGACAACAAGAGACCCAGTACTTC. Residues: CASSPGLAGQQETQYF.

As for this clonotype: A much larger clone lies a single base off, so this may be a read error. DNA of the CDR3: TGTGTCAGCAGCCAAGACAGGGGCCAGTACGGTGGGGCCCAGTACTTC. Translated, it gives CVSSQDRGQYGGAQYF. The J gene is TRBJ2-5, the V gene TRBV4-2; 8 bases are shared with TRBD1. This CDR3 has 16 amino acids. From germline, CDR1 is LGHNA and CDR2 YNFKEQ.

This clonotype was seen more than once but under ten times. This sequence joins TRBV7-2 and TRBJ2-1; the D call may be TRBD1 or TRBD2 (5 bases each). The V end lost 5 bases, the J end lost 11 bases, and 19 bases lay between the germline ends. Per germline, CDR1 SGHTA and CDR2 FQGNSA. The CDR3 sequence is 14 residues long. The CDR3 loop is CASSQNSGPGKQFF. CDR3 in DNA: TGTGCCAGCAGCCAAAACTCGGGACCGGGGAAGCAGTTCTTC.

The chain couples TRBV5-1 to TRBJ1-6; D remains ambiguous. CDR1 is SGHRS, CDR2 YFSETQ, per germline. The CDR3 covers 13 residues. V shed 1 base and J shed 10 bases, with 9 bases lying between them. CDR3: CASSLTWVSPLHF. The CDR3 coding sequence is TGCGCCAGCAGCTTGACCTGGGTGTCACCCCTCCACTTT.

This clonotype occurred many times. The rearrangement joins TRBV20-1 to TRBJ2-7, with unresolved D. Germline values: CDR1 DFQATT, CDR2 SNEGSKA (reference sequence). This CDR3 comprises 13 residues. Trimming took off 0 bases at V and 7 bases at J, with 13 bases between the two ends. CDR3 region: CSARDTAAREQYF. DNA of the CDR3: TGCAGTGCTAGAGATACGGCGGCGAGAGAGCAGTACTTC.

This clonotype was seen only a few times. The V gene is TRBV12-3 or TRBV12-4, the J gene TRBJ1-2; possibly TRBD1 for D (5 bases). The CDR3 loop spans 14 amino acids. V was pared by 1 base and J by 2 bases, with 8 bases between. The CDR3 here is CASSLGGENYGYTF. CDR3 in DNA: TGTGCCAGCAGTTTAGGGGGGGAGAACTATGGCTACACCTTC.

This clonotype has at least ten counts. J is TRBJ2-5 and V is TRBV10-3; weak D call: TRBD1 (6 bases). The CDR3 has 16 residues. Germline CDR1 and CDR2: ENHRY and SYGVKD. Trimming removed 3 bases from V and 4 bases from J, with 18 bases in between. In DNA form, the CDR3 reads TGTGCCATCAGTGACTGGGGGCAGGGCCCTCCAGAGACCCAGTACTTC. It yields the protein CAISDWGQGPPETQYF.

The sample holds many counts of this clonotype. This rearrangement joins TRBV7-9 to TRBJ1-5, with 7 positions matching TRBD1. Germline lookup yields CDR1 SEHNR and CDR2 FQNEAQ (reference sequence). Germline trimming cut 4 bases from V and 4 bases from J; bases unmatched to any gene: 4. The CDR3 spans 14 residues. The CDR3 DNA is TGTGCCAGCAGCTCTGCAGGGGGGAATCAGCCCCAGCATTTT. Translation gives CASSSAGGNQPQHF.